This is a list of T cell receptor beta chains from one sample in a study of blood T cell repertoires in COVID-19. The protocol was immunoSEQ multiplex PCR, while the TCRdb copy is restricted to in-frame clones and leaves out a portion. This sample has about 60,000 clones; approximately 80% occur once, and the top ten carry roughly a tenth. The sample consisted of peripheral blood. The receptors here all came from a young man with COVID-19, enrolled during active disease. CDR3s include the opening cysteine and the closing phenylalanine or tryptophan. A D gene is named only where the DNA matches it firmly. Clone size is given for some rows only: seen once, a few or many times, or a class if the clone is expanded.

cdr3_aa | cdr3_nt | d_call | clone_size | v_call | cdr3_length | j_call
CASSPGVGNTIYF | TGTGCCAGTTCGCCGGGGGTTGGAAACACCATATATTTT | . | . | TRBV19 | 13 | TRBJ1-3
CASSVEEGANTEAFF | TGTGCCAGCAGCGTAGAGGAGGGAGCGAACACTGAAGCTTTCTTT | . | . | TRBV9 | 15 | TRBJ1-1
CASSSGQGILPQYF | TGCGCCAGCAGCTCCGGACAGGGGATACTGCCCCAGTACTTC | TRBD1 | . | TRBV5-1 | 14 | TRBJ2-5
CSARGGHGYTF | TGCAGTGCTAGAGGCGGTCATGGCTACACCTTC | . | few | TRBV20-1 | 11 | TRBJ1-2
CASSPRTGIAGELFF | TGTGCCAGCAGCCCCAGGACAGGGATCGCCGGGGAGCTGTTTTTT | TRBD1 | . | TRBV7-9 | 15 | TRBJ2-2
CASTTGGYTF | TGTGCCAGCACCACAGGTGGCTACACCTTC | . | . | TRBV28 | 10 | TRBJ1-2
CASSLTGTGLYNEQFF | TGTGCCAGCAGCTTGACCGGGACAGGGTTATACAATGAGCAGTTCTTC | TRBD1 | . | TRBV5-4 | 16 | TRBJ2-1
CASSPVRASTDTQYF | TGTGCCAGCAGCCCCGTGCGGGCTAGCACAGATACGCAGTATTTT | . | . | TRBV5-4 | 15 | TRBJ2-3
CASSQGQGARQPQHF | TGTGCCAGCAGCCAAGGACAGGGGGCTCGTCAGCCCCAGCATTTT | TRBD1 | . | TRBV3-1/TRBV3-2 | 15 | TRBJ1-5
CASSRPDIIYEQYF | TGTGCCAGCAGCCGGCCGGACATCATCTACGAGCAGTACTTC | . | . | TRBV11-2 | 14 | TRBJ2-7
CASSSQFRAQNTGELFF | TGTGCCAGCAGCTCCCAATTCAGGGCCCAGAACACCGGGGAGCTGTTTTTT | . | . | TRBV9 | 17 | TRBJ2-2
CASSVALAGGGSTDTQYF | TGTGCCAGCAGCGTAGCCCTAGCGGGAGGTGGTAGCACAGATACGCAGTATTTT | TRBD2 | . | TRBV9 | 18 | TRBJ2-3
CASSIGQGSGTEAFF | TGTGCCAGCAGCATCGGACAGGGCTCGGGCACTGAAGCTTTCTTT | TRBD1 | . | TRBV7-2 | 15 | TRBJ1-1
CSVRAGTGGNTEAFF | TGCAGCGTCCGCGCCGGGACAGGGGGAAACACTGAAGCTTTCTTT | TRBD1 | . | TRBV29-1 | 15 | TRBJ1-1
CASRTGRRTGELFF | TGTGCCAGTAGAACAGGGAGAAGGACCGGGGAGCTGTTTTTT | . | . | TRBV19 | 14 | TRBJ2-2
CSASRNTEAFF | TGCAGTGCTTCGAGGAACACTGAAGCTTTCTTT | . | . | TRBV20-1 | 11 | TRBJ1-1
CASSSLTYEQYF | TGTGCCAGCAGCTCCTTAACCTACGAGCAGTACTTC | . | . | TRBV5-8 | 12 | TRBJ2-7
CASSLASRQSYEQYF | TGCGCCAGCAGCTTGGCCAGCAGGCAGTCCTACGAGCAGTACTTC | . | . | TRBV5-1 | 15 | TRBJ2-7
CASTKALQGVQPQHF | TGTGCCAGCACGAAGGCTTTACAGGGAGTTCAGCCCCAGCATTTT | . | . | TRBV28 | 15 | TRBJ1-5
CASRRGPGTDTQYF | TGTGCCAGCAGAAGGGGGCCCGGCACAGATACGCAGTATTTT | TRBD1 | . | TRBV9 | 14 | TRBJ2-3
CASSMGGLKNTEAFF | TGTGCCAGTAGTATGGGGGGGTTAAAGAACACTGAAGCTTTCTTT | . | . | TRBV19 | 15 | TRBJ1-1
CASSLAQGHRAGNTIYF | TGCGCCAGCAGCTTGGCCCAAGGACACAGGGCTGGAAACACCATATATTTT | . | . | TRBV5-1 | 17 | TRBJ1-3
CAIATGGYTEAFF | TGTGCCATAGCGACAGGGGGGTACACTGAAGCTTTCTTT | TRBD1 | . | TRBV10-3 | 13 | TRBJ1-1
CASSVALREGQETQYF | TGTGCCAGCAGCGTAGCTTTGCGGGAGGGCCAAGAGACCCAGTACTTC | TRBD2 | . | TRBV9 | 16 | TRBJ2-5
CASSYGTGGEQYF | TGCGCCAGCAGCTACGGGACAGGAGGGGAGCAGTACTTC | TRBD1 | . | TRBV5-1 | 13 | TRBJ2-7
CASSRLSRAGVTDTQYF | TGTGCCAGCAGCCGTCTTTCTCGCGCCGGTGTCACAGATACGCAGTATTTT | . | . | TRBV7-9 | 17 | TRBJ2-3
CASSLGTGGVYEQYF | TGTGCCAGCAGCTTGGGGACAGGGGGCGTCTACGAGCAGTACTTC | TRBD1 | . | TRBV9 | 15 | TRBJ2-7
CASRTVLSIQPQHF | TGTGCCAGCAGGACAGTTCTTAGCATTCAGCCCCAGCATTTT | . | . | TRBV28 | 14 | TRBJ1-5
CASSVLAGRDSYNEQFF | TGTGCCAGCAGCGTATTAGCGGGACGAGACTCCTACAATGAGCAGTTCTTC | TRBD2 | . | TRBV9 | 17 | TRBJ2-1
CATSGGQRDKFF | TGTGCCACCAGTGGTGGACAAAGGGACAAGTTCTTC | . | once | TRBV24-1 | 12 | TRBJ2-1
CASSLGASGPYEQYF | TGTGCCAGCAGCTTAGGGGCTAGCGGACCTTACGAGCAGTACTTC | TRBD2 | . | TRBV7-8 | 15 | TRBJ2-7
CASRGTAAVGELFF | TGTGCCAGCAGAGGAACGGCTGCGGTCGGGGAGCTGTTTTTT | . | . | TRBV27 | 14 | TRBJ2-2
CASGLVGQGAAEAFF | TGTGCTAGTGGTTTGGTAGGGCAGGGGGCCGCTGAAGCTTTCTTT | TRBD1 | once | TRBV12-5 | 15 | TRBJ1-1
CASSLADKTEAFF | TGTGCCAGCAGCTTAGCCGACAAAACTGAAGCTTTCTTT | . | . | TRBV7-9 | 13 | TRBJ1-1
CASSLSGTATDTQYF | TGTGCCAGCAGCCTTAGCGGGACTGCGACAGATACGCAGTATTTT | TRBD2 | . | TRBV28 | 15 | TRBJ2-3
CASSLRTYSGNTIYF | TGTGCCAGCAGCCTGCGAACTTACTCTGGAAACACCATATATTTT | . | . | TRBV5-6 | 15 | TRBJ1-3
CASSWSSGELFF | TGTGCCAGCAGTTGGTCCAGCGGGGAGCTGTTTTTT | . | . | TRBV6-2/TRBV6-3 | 12 | TRBJ2-2
CASSPYGAGVMNTEAFF | TGTGCCAGCAGTCCCTACGGGGCAGGGGTTATGAACACTGAAGCTTTCTTT | . | . | TRBV5-6 | 17 | TRBJ1-1
CASSRGQGGIHEQYF | TGTGCCAGCAGTAGAGGACAGGGGGGGATCCACGAGCAGTACTTC | TRBD1 | . | TRBV2 | 15 | TRBJ2-7
CASSAVGDNEQFF | TGTGCCAGCTCAGCGGTTGGGGACAATGAGCAGTTCTTC | . | . | TRBV6-5 | 13 | TRBJ2-1
CASSLGGSLGHEQYF | TGTGCCAGCAGTTTAGGGGGGTCCCTCGGACACGAGCAGTACTTC | . | . | TRBV28 | 15 | TRBJ2-7
CASSRGRQGFAGNTIYF | TGTGCCAGCTCGCGGGGAAGACAGGGGTTCGCTGGAAACACCATATATTTT | TRBD1 | once | TRBV28 | 17 | TRBJ1-3
CASSPLGPINTEAFF | TGCGCCAGCAGCCCCCTCGGTCCCATTAACACTGAAGCTTTCTTT | . | . | TRBV5-1 | 15 | TRBJ1-1
CASSEAGGTAQHF | TGTGCCAGCAGTGAAGCGGGGGGAACAGCCCAGCATTTT | . | . | TRBV6-1 | 13 | TRBJ1-5
CASGYRVRQPQHF | TGTGCCAGCGGCTACAGGGTCCGGCAGCCCCAGCATTTT | . | once | TRBV6-5 | 13 | TRBJ1-5
CASSYSRTSEYTGELFF | TGTGCCAGCAGTTACTCGAGGACTAGCGAATACACCGGGGAGCTGTTTTTT | TRBD2 | once | TRBV6-2/TRBV6-3 | 17 | TRBJ2-2
CASSPDLAGGFGEQYF | TGTGCCAGCAGCCCGGACTTAGCGGGAGGGTTTGGGGAGCAGTACTTC | TRBD2 | . | TRBV9 | 16 | TRBJ2-7
CASEPGQGISGTQYF | TGTGCCAGCGAACCGGGACAGGGTATTTCGGGGACGCAGTATTTT | TRBD1 | . | TRBV27 | 15 | TRBJ2-3
CASSDTGQPQHF | TGCGCCAGCAGTGATACCGGTCAGCCCCAGCATTTT | . | . | TRBV10-1 | 12 | TRBJ1-5
CASYSPGTSSYNEQFF | TGTGCCAGCTACTCCCCGGGAACTTCCTCCTACAATGAGCAGTTCTTC | . | . | TRBV27 | 16 | TRBJ2-1
CASSRQTGAAYNEQFF | TGTGCCAGCAGCCGACAGACAGGGGCCGCCTACAATGAGCAGTTCTTC | TRBD1 | . | TRBV9 | 16 | TRBJ2-1
CSVTDGYTF | TGCAGCGTGACAGATGGCTACACCTTC | . | few | TRBV29-1 | 9 | TRBJ1-2
CATSDAGLASKYEQFF | TGTGCCACCAGTGACGCAGGACTAGCGTCAAAATATGAGCAGTTCTTC | TRBD2 | . | TRBV24-1 | 16 | TRBJ2-1
CASSIGQGVSNQPQHF | TGTGCCAGCAGCATAGGACAGGGAGTGAGCAATCAGCCCCAGCATTTT | TRBD1 | once | TRBV5-5 | 16 | TRBJ1-5